Listed here are 16 T cell receptor beta chains from one sample, sequenced in a study of cytomegalovirus exposure and HLA in healthy donors. It was with 60 Vbeta and 13 Jbeta primers that the PCR ran. Using immunoSEQ multiplex PCR, the repertoire was profiled, and TCRdb retains in-frame clones only, with some absent. The sample comprises fewer than 200,000 clones, roughly 80% of which are singletons, and 4.9% rests with the top ten. The source material was PBMCs. Receptor source: a male donor in good health and CMV-seronegative.

The DNA of the CDR3 is TGTGCCAGTACCCCGACAGGCTCCAAGACCCAGTACTTC. Translation: CASTPTGSKTQYF. The J gene is TRBJ2-5, the V gene TRBV19; D might be TRBD1 (6 bases). Germline CDR1 is LNHDA and CDR2 is SQIVND (reference sequence). V was shortened by 7 bases and J by 6 bases, with 15 bases between the two germline ends. There are 13 residues in the CDR3.

The chain joins TRBV11-2 to TRBJ2-1; tentative D call: TRBD2 (7 bases). V lost 6 bases and J lost 4, with 19 bases in between. CDR3 length: 16 residues. CDR1 SGHAT and CDR2 FQNNGV come from the germline V gene. This CDR3 is CASSWSGGSLYNEQFF. The DNA of the CDR3 is TGTGCCAGCAGTTGGTCGGGGGGCTCCCTTTACAATGAGCAGTTCTTC.

The chain recombines TRBV13 with TRBJ2-5; TRBD2 matches 9 bases. The junction had 17 bases not matched to a gene; V was cut back by 5 bases and J by 4 bases. This CDR3 has 18 amino acids. CDR1 is PRHDT, CDR2 FYEKMQ, per germline (reference sequence). CDR3 sequence reads: CASSPPPFAGGRRETQYF. The CDR3 coding sequence is TGTGCCAGCAGCCCTCCCCCCTTCGCGGGGGGGCGGAGAGAGACCCAGTACTTC. Full variable domain (remainder filled in from reference TRBV13 and TRBJ2-5): AAGVIQSPRHLIKEKRETATLKCYPIPRHDTVYWYQQGPGQDPQFLISFYEKMQSDKGSIPDRFSAQQFSDYHSELNMSSLELGDSALYFCASSPPPFAGGRRETQYFGPGTRLLVL.

The chain couples TRBV9 to TRBJ1-3; 7 bases align to TRBD1. Germline assignment: CDR1 SGDLS and CDR2 YYNGEE. The trim removed 0 bases at V and 5 bases at J, leaving 5 bases unmatched. The CDR3 has 15 amino acids. The CDR3 coding sequence is TGTGCCAGCAGCGTAGGCGGGGACAGAAGAAACACCATATATTTT. Amino acids: CASSVGGDRRNTIYF. Based on the CDR3 plus reference TRBV9 and TRBJ1-3, the full variable domain is DSGVTQTPKHLITATGQRVTLRCSPRSGDLSVYWYQQSLDQGLQFLIQYYNGEERAKGNILERFSAQQFPDLHSELNLSSLELGDSALYFCASSVGGDRRNTIYFGEGSWLTVV.

V is TRBV7-2 and J is TRBJ1-5, with a weak D call TRBD1 (6 bases). The CDR3 extends over 14 amino acids. V gave up 3 bases and J gave up 11 bases, with 17 bases separating them. Germline values: CDR1 SGHTA, CDR2 FQGNSA. Here the CDR3 DNA reads TGTGCCAGCAGCTTCGGGGGGGCCACCGCTTCCCAGCATTTT. Protein: CASSFGGATASQHF. The complete variable domain, with remaining parts taken from reference TRBV7-2 and TRBJ1-5, reads GAGVSQSPSNKVTEKGKDVELRCDPISGHTALYWYRQSLGQGLEFLIYFQGNSAPDKSGLPSDRFSAERTGGSVSTLTIQRTQQEDSAVYLCASSFGGATASQHFGDGTRLSIL.

The chain has TRBV29-1 and TRBJ2-7; a possible D gene is TRBD1 (6 bases). Germline V gene sequence: CDR1 SQVTM, CDR2 ANQGSEA. V lost 5 bases, J lost 4 bases, and 12 bases lay in between. This CDR3 comprises 12 residues. The CDR3 DNA is TGCAGCGTTCAGTCAGGGGTTTACGAGCAGTACTTC. Its translation: CSVQSGVYEQYF.

The gene calls are TRBV6-6 and TRBJ1-2; 7 nucleotides align to TRBD1. V shed 7 bases, J shed 8 bases, and the junction held 13 bases outside the gene matches. CDR3 length equals 14 residues. The germline V gene has CDR1 MNHNY and CDR2 SVGAGI (reference sequence). CDR3 loop: CASIPDRALSGYTF. CDR3 nucleotide sequence: TGTGCCAGCATCCCAGACAGGGCGTTGAGCGGCTACACCTTC.

This clone was observed once. This chain connects TRBV2 to TRBJ2-2; 13 bases are shared with TRBD2. V gave up 3 bases and J gave up 5 bases; unmatched junction bases: 0. Germline V lookup: CDR1 SNHLY, CDR2 FYNNEI. CDR3 length equals 15 residues. The CDR3 is CASSEGLAGTGELFF. In DNA, the CDR3 is TGTGCCAGCAGTGAGGGACTAGCGGGGACCGGGGAGCTGTTTTTT. The whole variable domain, remainder taken from reference TRBV2 and TRBJ2-2, is EPEVTQTPSHQVTQMGQEVILRCVPISNHLYFYWYRQILGQKVEFLVSFYNNEISEKSEIFDDQFSVERPDGSNFTLKIRSTKLEDSAMYFCASSEGLAGTGELFFGEGSRLTVL.

The chain couples TRBV5-1 to TRBJ2-5; D gene unclear. With 1 base removed from V and 5 bases from J, the gap between germline ends came to 3 bases. The CDR3 runs to 11 residues. Germline V lookup: CDR1 SGHRS, CDR2 YFSETQ. CDR3 loop: CASSLRETQYF. The CDR3 region has the DNA TGCGCCAGCAGCTTGCGGGAGACCCAGTACTTC.

A few counts support this clone. This chain uses TRBV29-1 with TRBJ1-2; D possibly corresponds to TRBD1 (5 bases). V was clipped by 0 bases and J by 4 bases, with 18 bases between them. The CDR3 has 16 amino acids. Germline-derived CDR1 and CDR2 are SQVTM and ANQGSEA. The CDR3 loop reads CSVEDPRGSSAYGYTF. The DNA for the CDR3 is TGCAGCGTTGAAGATCCCCGGGGGTCAAGCGCCTATGGCTACACCTTC.

The chain carries TRBV4-2 and TRBJ2-6, with D unresolved. Trimming took 0 bases from V and 0 from J, leaving 9 bases between them. Germline V lookup: CDR1 LGHNA, CDR2 YNFKEQ. CDR3 size: 17 residues. CDR3 region: CASSQDSGGSGANVLTF. For the CDR3, the DNA is TGTGCCAGCAGCCAAGATTCCGGCGGCTCTGGGGCCAACGTCCTGACTTTC.

This clone was seen once. The chain is built from TRBV27 and TRBJ2-7, with TRBD2 matching 13 bases. This CDR3 contains 17 residues. Trimming cost V 6 bases and J 5 bases; bases outside gene matches: 13. Germline V gene sequence: CDR1 MNHEY, CDR2 SMNVEV (reference sequence). The CDR3: CASSSPTSGREMNEQYF. DNA of the CDR3: TGTGCCAGCAGCTCCCCTACTAGCGGGAGGGAGATGAACGAGCAGTACTTC.

V usage is TRBV6-1 and J usage is TRBJ2-7, with 10 bases lining up with TRBD2. V lost 0 bases, J lost 4 bases, and 6 bases stayed unmatched. The germline CDR1 and CDR2 sequences are MNHNS and SASEGT. The CDR3 has 16 residues. The CDR3 loop is CASSEAIPSGGYEQYF. CDR3 nucleotides: TGTGCCAGCAGTGAAGCGATCCCTAGCGGGGGTTACGAGCAGTACTTC.

V is TRBV6-5 and J is TRBJ2-7; D might be TRBD1 (6 bases). Trimming removed 4 bases at V and 6 bases at J, with 13 bases between. Germline assignment: CDR1 MNHEY and CDR2 SVGAGI. This CDR3 spans 13 amino acids. In nucleotides, the CDR3 is TGTGCCAGCAGTTTACAGGGTCGGGGCGAGCAGTACTTC. It encodes CASSLQGRGEQYF.

The V and J genes are TRBV6-1 and TRBJ1-5, with no clear D. Trimming took off 3 bases at V and 3 bases at J, with 12 bases between the two ends. CDR1 is MNHNS, CDR2 SASEGT, per germline. The CDR3 is made up of 15 amino acids. DNA of the CDR3: TGTGCCAGCAGTGACTGGGCAGCCATCAATCAGCCCCAGCATTTT. Translation gives CASSDWAAINQPQHF.

The chain is built from TRBV30 and TRBJ1-2; 7 positions match TRBD1. CDR3 length: 13 residues. Per the germline V gene, CDR1 is GTSNPN and CDR2 is SVGIG (reference sequence). Losses at the gene ends were 0 bases for V and 8 bases for J; bases not matched to a gene: 6. CDR3 sequence reads: CAWSVQGRIGYTF. The DNA of the CDR3 is TGTGCCTGGAGTGTACAGGGGAGGATAGGCTACACCTTC.